The 25 T cell receptor beta chains below come from one sample, sequenced in a study of blood T cell repertoires in COVID-19. Clones were sequenced by immunoSEQ multiplex PCR, and TCRdb holds only the in-frame ones, with some missing. Among 200,000 to 300,000 clones listed, almost 85% were seen once. Sequences were obtained from peripheral blood. These receptors came from a man aged 50 to 59 with COVID-19, enrolled during active disease.

In its sample, this clone was seen a few times. CDR3 sequence reads: CASSLVAGAYTDTQYF. CDR3 in DNA: TGTGCCAGCAGCTTAGTGGCGGGGGCCTACACAGATACGCAGTATTTT. V and J are TRBV7-2 and TRBJ2-3; a weak D match, TRBD2 (7 bases). The CDR3 is 16 amino acids. Germline CDR1 SGHTA, CDR2 FQGNSA. The ends were cut back, 1 base at V and 2 bases at J, with 13 bases in the middle.

The chain joins TRBV10-3 to TRBJ1-2; 12 positions agree with TRBD1. The CDR3 covers 14 residues. V gave up 9 bases and J gave up 8 bases; unmatched junction bases: 10. Germline-derived CDR1 and CDR2 are ENHRY and SYGVKD. The CDR3 is CAMTSGTGGEGYTF. The DNA for the CDR3 is TGTGCCATGACCTCAGGGACAGGGGGCGAGGGCTACACCTTC.

This chain uses TRBV27 with TRBJ2-1; 9 bases match TRBD1. The germline CDR1 and CDR2 sequences are MNHEY and SMNVEV (reference sequence). Germline trimming cut 2 bases from V and 8 bases from J; bases unmatched to any gene: 10. This CDR3 is 16 amino acids long. The CDR3 DNA sequence: TGTGCCAGCAGTTTAGGGACAGGGATCGGTATTTATGAGCAGTTCTTC. Its translation: CASSLGTGIGIYEQFF.

This clone was picked up one time. The V call is TRBV7-9, the J call TRBJ2-7; TRBD2 might be the D (5 bases). V was shortened by 3 bases and J by 5 bases, with 11 bases between the two germline ends. CDR3 length: 13 residues. The germline CDR1 and CDR2 sequences are SEHNR and FQNEAQ (reference sequence). This CDR3 is CASSFAGLNEQYF. In DNA, the CDR3 is TGTGCCAGCAGCTTTGCCGGACTCAACGAGCAGTACTTC.

The chain carries TRBV6-5 and TRBJ2-7; TRBD1 agrees at 7 bases. V dropped 6 bases and J dropped 3; count of bases not matched to a gene: 11. From germline, CDR1 is MNHEY and CDR2 SVGAGI. This CDR3 is built from 15 residues. The CDR3 sequence: CASRLTGAGNYEQYF. The CDR3, as DNA: TGTGCCAGCAGACTCACAGGGGCGGGTAACTACGAGCAGTACTTC.

The J gene is TRBJ1-1, the V gene TRBV7-3, with TRBD1 as a possible D gene (5 bases). The germline gives CDR1 SGHTA, CDR2 FQGTGA. Trimming took off 5 bases at V and 0 bases at J, with 7 bases between the two ends. The CDR3 runs 13 residues. CDR3 amino acids: CASSLTVNTEAFF. The CDR3, as DNA: TGTGCCAGCAGCCTGACAGTGAACACTGAAGCTTTCTTT.

The chain combines TRBV15 with TRBJ2-7; TRBD1 is a possible D gene (6 bases). The CDR3 has 15 amino acids. Deletions cut 1 base from V and 0 bases from J, with 10 bases between. The germline V gene encodes CDR1 LNHNV and CDR2 YYDKDF (reference sequence). CDR3 nucleotide sequence: TGTGCCACCAGCAGAGGGTCAGGGGCCTCCTACGAGCAGTACTTC. Translating it yields CATSRGSGASYEQYF.

This clone was picked up one time. V gene TRBV24-1 combines with J gene TRBJ1-1, with a tentative D call TRBD1 (6 bases). Trimming removed 6 bases from V and 11 bases from J, with 18 bases in between. The V gene's germline CDR1 is KGHDR and CDR2 SFDVKD. This CDR3 has 13 residues. The CDR3 sequence: CATSSRAGAEAFF. CDR3 DNA: TGTGCCACCAGTTCCCGTGCGGGGGCGGAGGCTTTCTTT.

The chain carries TRBV27 and TRBJ2-2; 11 bases map to TRBD2. This CDR3 is built from 20 residues. J gave up 4 bases and V 5 bases, and 18 bases lay outside the gene matches. Germline CDR1 and CDR2: MNHEY and SMNVEV (reference sequence). CDR3 sequence (DNA): TGTGCCAGCAGTCCACTCCGGGGTGTAGCGGGGGGGCTCGGCACCGGGGAGCTGTTTTTT. This gives the protein CASSPLRGVAGGLGTGELFF.

This clone is a singleton in its sample. The rearrangement uses TRBV7-9 and TRBJ2-1; D is unclear. The V and J ends lost 3 bases and 9 bases respectively, with 9 bases between them. Germline V gives CDR1 SEHNR, CDR2 FQNEAQ (reference sequence). CDR3 length: 12 amino acids. CDR3 loop: CASSFQFVEQFF. CDR3 nucleotides: TGTGCCAGCAGCTTCCAGTTCGTTGAGCAGTTCTTC.

This clone is a singleton in its sample. The J gene is TRBJ1-6, the V gene TRBV30; D is perhaps TRBD1 (6 bases). The CDR3 is made up of 13 amino acids. Trimming removed 3 bases at V and 7 bases at J, with 10 bases between. Germline lookup yields CDR1 GTSNPN and CDR2 SVGIG (reference sequence). CDR3 coding DNA: TGTGCCTGGAGCCGGGACACAAATTCACCCCTCCACTTT. It encodes CAWSRDTNSPLHF.

The chain has TRBV6-5 and TRBJ2-7; D possibly corresponds to TRBD2 (5 bases). CDR1 is MNHEY, CDR2 SVGAGI, per germline. This CDR3 contains 12 residues. V lost 6 bases to trimming and J lost 2 bases, with 8 bases between them. The CDR3 reads CASRRGTYEQYF. The CDR3 DNA reads TGTGCCAGCAGACGGGGAACCTACGAGCAGTACTTC.

The V gene is TRBV30, the J gene TRBJ2-3; D is perhaps TRBD2 (6 bases). The CDR3 is 16 residues long. Trimming removed 1 base at V and 1 base at J, with 15 bases between. Germline CDR1 and CDR2: GTSNPN and SVGIG (reference sequence). DNA of the CDR3: TGTGCCTGGAGTGCACGGGGGATCCGGGGCACAGATACGCAGTATTTT. Translating it yields CAWSARGIRGTDTQYF.

The rearrangement uses TRBV7-2 and TRBJ2-2; D is possibly TRBD2 (6 bases). Trimming cost V 7 bases and J 6 bases, with 15 bases left between them. Per the germline V gene, CDR1 is SGHTA and CDR2 is FQGNSA. This CDR3 spans 14 amino acids. Here the CDR3 reads CASTEAGSSGELFF. The CDR3 DNA follows: TGTGCCAGCACCGAGGCGGGATCGTCCGGGGAGCTGTTTTTT.

This chain joins TRBV5-1 and TRBJ1-1; 7 bases are shared with TRBD1. The V and J ends lost 3 bases and 4 bases, in that order; junction bases with no gene match: 21. The length of the CDR3 is 19 residues. Per the germline V gene, CDR1 is SGHRS and CDR2 is YFSETQ. CDR3 nucleotides: TGCGCCAGCAGCTATGGGTTTGGACAGGTTGATAACGTACCCACTGAAGCTTTCTTT. The encoded protein is CASSYGFGQVDNVPTEAFF.

The V and J genes are TRBV4-2 and TRBJ2-5, with D possibly matching TRBD1 (5 bases). The germline gives CDR1 LGHNA, CDR2 YNFKEQ. CDR3 length equals 15 residues. V was shortened by 4 bases and J by 1 base, with 13 bases between the two germline ends. CDR3 loop: CASSRGRAVQETQYF. DNA of the CDR3: TGTGCCAGCAGCCGGGGCAGGGCCGTCCAAGAGACCCAGTACTTC.

This rearrangement joins TRBV28 to TRBJ2-4; 7 bases fit TRBD2. The CDR3 spans 15 residues. Germline V gene sequence: CDR1 MDHEN, CDR2 SYDVKM. Trimming removed 3 bases from V and 4 bases from J; junction bases left unmatched: 6. This chain's CDR3 is CASSLGGEGKNIQYF. Written as DNA, the CDR3 is TGTGCCAGCAGTTTGGGAGGGGAAGGTAAAAACATTCAGTACTTC.

J is TRBJ2-4 and V is TRBV5-5, with D perhaps matching TRBD1 (5 bases). Germline V gene sequence: CDR1 SGHKS, CDR2 YYEKEE (reference sequence). CDR3 size: 16 residues. V gave up 2 bases and J gave up 0 bases, with 12 bases separating them. The DNA for the CDR3 is TGTGCCAGCAGCTTATTATGGGGCGAAGCCAAAAACATTCAGTACTTC. It is translated as CASSLLWGEAKNIQYF. Full variable domain (outside the CDR3, taken from reference TRBV5-5 and TRBJ2-4): DAGVTQSPTHLIKTRGQQVTLRCSPISGHKSVSWYQQVLGQGPQFIFQYYEKEERGRGNFPDRFSARQFPNYSSELNVNALLLGDSALYLCASSLLWGEAKNIQYFGAGTRLSVL.

This chain links TRBV4-2 with TRBJ2-1; the match to TRBD2 covers 8 bases. Germline trimming cut 0 bases from V and 4 bases from J; bases unmatched to any gene: 8. This CDR3 has 17 residues. Germline CDR1 and CDR2: LGHNA and YNFKEQ. CDR3 region: CASSQEPGGQRYNEQFF. The CDR3, as DNA: TGTGCCAGCAGCCAAGAACCGGGGGGGCAGCGGTACAATGAGCAGTTCTTC.

The chain is built from TRBV9 and TRBJ2-1, with a tentative D call TRBD1 (5 bases). Trimming removed 0 bases at V and 2 bases at J, with 9 bases between. The germline V gene has CDR1 SGDLS and CDR2 YYNGEE. The CDR3 runs 15 residues. DNA of the CDR3: TGTGCCAGCAGCGTAGAAAGGGGCCCCTACAATGAGCAGTTCTTC. Encoded protein: CASSVERGPYNEQFF.

This rearrangement joins TRBV28 to TRBJ2-5; 9 bases line up with TRBD1. With V trimmed by 0 bases and J by 4 bases, 6 bases remained unmatched. From germline, CDR1 is MDHEN and CDR2 SYDVKM. CDR3 length: 16 residues. CDR3 in amino acids: CASSLWGTGPGETQYF. As DNA, the CDR3 is TGTGCCAGCAGTTTATGGGGGACAGGGCCGGGAGAGACCCAGTACTTC.

This chain's CDR3 is CASSFADRVNTEAFF. The CDR3 bases are TGTGCCAGCAGCTTTGCCGACAGGGTGAACACTGAAGCTTTCTTT. This chain links TRBV7-8 with TRBJ1-1; 7 bases are a match to TRBD1. Trimming took 3 bases from V and 0 from J; bases not matched to a gene: 4. Germline V gene lookup returns CDR1 SGHVS and CDR2 FQNEAQ. This CDR3 spans 15 amino acids.

This chain connects TRBV6-6 to TRBJ1-1; no definite D call. Germline loops: CDR1 MNHNY, CDR2 SVGAGI (reference sequence). V was cut by 0 bases and J by 2 bases, with 7 bases left in between. The CDR3 is 14 amino acids. The CDR3 here is CASSYSGRNTEAFF. The CDR3 region has the DNA TGTGCCAGCAGTTACTCGGGGAGAAACACTGAAGCTTTCTTT.

J is TRBJ1-3 and V is TRBV4-1; D not certain. This CDR3 has 16 amino acids. Germline V CDR1 and CDR2: MGHRA, YSYEKL. Trimming stripped 3 bases from V and 0 bases from J, with 12 bases between. The DNA for the CDR3 is TGCGCCAGCAGCCATCCGTCTCTCTCCTCTGGAAACACCATATATTTT. It specifies CASSHPSLSSGNTIYF.

The chain combines TRBV4-3 with TRBJ2-2, with unresolved D. CDR3 size: 17 residues. Germline loops: CDR1 LGHNA, CDR2 YSLEER. Trimming removed 0 bases at V and 0 bases at J, with 11 bases between. For the CDR3, the DNA is TGCGCCAGCAGCCAAGAATTGCAGAACGCGAACACCGGGGAGCTGTTTTTT. Amino acid sequence: CASSQELQNANTGELFF.